This TCR beta chain was recovered during a study of regulatory T cells in long-lasting Graves disease. This sample's time point: newly diagnosed GD, antithyroid drugs for less than 3 months. PBMC RNA was the source of the TCR library. Researchers made TCR beta libraries by using iRepertoire HTBI primers and running Arm-PCR on CDR3 regions. TCRdb analysed the multiplex PCR reads with MiXCR anew, one entry per CDR3 protein. The sample contains roughly 500,000 distinct CDR3 sequences, around 15% of which appear only once. Trimming took 6 bases from V and 4 from J, leaving 13 bases between them. Germline V gives CDR1 MGHDK, CDR2 SYGVNS. The CDR3 is made up of 13 amino acids. These sequences were also reported in another study, on T cells in Graves' hyperthyroidism and ophthalmopathy.

The specimen was peripheral blood mononuclear cells (PBMCs), collected at new diagnosis, from a patient treated with antithyroid drugs. This chain joins TRBV25-1 and TRBJ2-7; D unresolved. The source of this sequence is a woman aged 45-65 years with Graves disease. DNA of the CDR3: TGTGCCAGCAGGAGTGGGATAGGGTACGAGCAGTACTTC. The encoded protein is CASRSGIGYEQYF.